One and the same sample provided the 18 T cell receptor beta chains below, sequenced in a study of regulatory T cells in long-lasting Graves disease. iRepertoire HTBI primers and Arm-PCR of CDR3 regions built TCR beta libraries. From the multiplex PCR reads, TCRdb called clonotypes with MiXCR, one entry per CDR3 protein. The sample yields some 250,000 distinct CDR3 sequences, around 18% seen once. As for time point: newly diagnosed GD, antithyroid drugs for less than 3 months. RNA isolated from PBMCs was used to make the TCR library. Sequenced here: peripheral blood mononuclear cells (PBMCs), sampled at new diagnosis, from a patient treated with antithyroid drugs. These receptors were collected from a female donor with Graves disease.

The rearrangement joins TRBV11-2 to TRBJ1-4; 8 bases match TRBD1. The V gene end was trimmed by 5 bases and the J gene end by 5 bases; junction bases not matched to a gene: 13. Looked up from germline, CDR1 is SGHAT and CDR2 is FQNNGV. This CDR3 has 17 residues. The CDR3 DNA is TGTGCCAGCAGCCTCAACCCAAGGACAGGGTGGAATGAAAAACTGTTTTTT. It translates to CASSLNPRTGWNEKLFF.

The V and J genes are TRBV20-1 and TRBJ2-7; TRBD2 agrees at 7 bases. V lost 2 bases, J lost 5 bases, and 9 bases stayed unmatched. Germline values: CDR1 DFQATT, CDR2 SNEGSKA (reference sequence). This CDR3 contains 14 residues. DNA of the CDR3: TGCAGTGCTAGAAAAGGCGGGAGTATCGACGAGCAGTACTTC. This encodes CSARKGGSIDEQYF.

This clonotype was picked up many times. The chain joins TRBV12-3 or TRBV12-4 to TRBJ1-2; tentatively, D is TRBD1 (5 bases). This CDR3 has 14 residues. The germline V and J ends were trimmed by 3 bases and 2 bases, with 10 bases remaining between them. Here the CDR3 DNA reads TGTGCCAGCAGTTTTGGGGGAAAGAACTATGGCTACACCTTC. As protein: CASSFGGKNYGYTF.

At least ten counts were recorded for this clonotype. The genes are TRBV7-2 and TRBJ2-1; unclear D gene. Germline assignment: CDR1 SGHTA and CDR2 FQGNSA. The CDR3 length is 16 residues. V lost 2 bases and J lost 0, with 11 bases in between. Written as DNA, the CDR3 is TGTGCCAGCAGCTTAATGTGGGTTAGCTCCTACAATGAGCAGTTCTTC. It encodes CASSLMWVSSYNEQFF.

This clonotype came up a few times. V gene TRBV10-3 combines with J gene TRBJ2-3, with TRBD2 identical over 8 bases. The CDR3 runs 15 residues. V lost 0 bases to trimming and J lost 3 bases; unmatched junction nucleotides: 2. CDR1 is ENHRY, CDR2 SYGVKD, per germline. The DNA for the CDR3 is TGTGCCATCAGTGAGTCCGGGGGGGCGACAGATACGCAGTATTTT. It specifies CAISESGGATDTQYF.

This clonotype was counted many times. This chain uses TRBV12-3 or TRBV12-4 with TRBJ2-1, with 10 bases that match TRBD1. The length of the CDR3 is 15 residues. V gave up 2 bases and J gave up 7 bases; unmatched junction bases: 5. CDR3 in amino acids: CASSLFGQGGNEQFF. CDR3 bases: TGTGCCAGCAGTTTATTTGGACAGGGGGGTAATGAGCAGTTCTTC.

This clonotype has ten or more counts. The chain uses TRBV20-1 and TRBJ2-1, with 8 bases fitting TRBD2. The CDR3 is made up of 16 amino acids. Germline values: CDR1 DFQATT, CDR2 SNEGSKA (reference sequence). V shed 2 bases and J 6 bases; nucleotides not matched to a gene: 12. The CDR3 DNA is TGCAGTGCTAGAAAGGGATCGGGACTAGTAGGCAATGAGCAGTTCTTC. This gives the protein CSARKGSGLVGNEQFF.

This clonotype was observed many times. The chain couples TRBV3-1 to TRBJ2-1; D is unresolved. Germline lookup yields CDR1 LGHDT and CDR2 YNNKEL (reference sequence). The CDR3 runs 15 residues. The ends were cut back, 4 bases at V and 5 bases at J, with 15 bases in the middle. CDR3 bases: TGTGCCAGCAGCCCCCGTGGTCTCGGTAACAATGAGCAGTTCTTC. Translating gives CASSPRGLGNNEQFF.

The chain couples TRBV15 to TRBJ2-1, with unresolved D. Trimming stripped 7 bases from V and 4 bases from J, with 11 bases between. This CDR3 is built from 13 residues. Looked up from germline, CDR1 is LNHNV and CDR2 is YYDKDF (reference sequence). CDR3 sequence (DNA): TGTGCCACCAAGACGAGAGAGTACAATGAGCAGTTCTTC. This translates into CATKTREYNEQFF.

Worth noting for this clonotype: This likely reflects a read error, since a far larger clone is one base away. The chain couples TRBV11-3 to TRBJ1-4; TRBD1 aligns across 7 bases. CDR1 and CDR2 from the germline V gene are SGHNT and YENEEA. This CDR3 is 15 amino acids long. Trimming at V came to 7 bases and at J to 4 bases, leaving 9 bases not matched to a gene. As DNA, the CDR3 is TGTGCCAGCAACCTGGGGACAGCTCTTAATGAAAAACTGTTTTTT. It yields the protein CASNLGTALNEKLFF.

Details on this clonotype: A much larger clone is a single base away; this may be a read error. CDR3 in amino acids: CASRNTDRGEASGYAF. The CDR3 bases are TGTGCCAGCAGGAACACGGACAGGGGCGAGGCGAGCGGCTACGCCTTC. The chain links TRBV3-1 to TRBJ2-4, with 9 bases aligning to TRBD1. In germline, CDR1 is LGHDT, CDR2 YNNKEL (reference sequence). This CDR3 has 16 residues.

This clonotype was recorded at least ten times. The V and J genes are TRBV4-1 and TRBJ2-2, with a possible D match to TRBD2 (5 bases). Germline CDR1 is MGHRA and CDR2 is YSYEKL. This CDR3 has 16 amino acids. V lost 1 base to trimming and J lost 3 bases, with 12 bases between them. As DNA, the CDR3 is TGCGCCAGCAGCCAAGGGTCCCTGAGGGACACCGGGGAGCTGTTTTTT. Residues: CASSQGSLRDTGELFF.

The table lists this clonotype with many counts. This sequence joins TRBV19 and TRBJ2-3, with TRBD2 matching 10 bases. Germline V gene sequence: CDR1 LNHDA, CDR2 SQIVND (reference sequence). The length of the CDR3 is 16 residues. V shed 5 bases and J 2 bases; nucleotides not matched to a gene: 7. CDR3 sequence reads: CASSSGLAVHTDTQYF. The CDR3 DNA sequence: TGTGCCAGTAGTTCCGGACTAGCGGTACACACAGATACGCAGTATTTT.

This clonotype occurred many times. The chain joins TRBV5-1 to TRBJ2-7, with TRBD1 identical over 7 bases. Unmatched junction bases numbered 2, after V lost 0 bases and J lost 2 bases. This CDR3 spans 14 amino acids. Germline V gene sequence: CDR1 SGHRS, CDR2 YFSETQ. CDR3 nucleotides: TGCGCCAGCAGCTTGGAGAGGGGGCCCTACGAGCAGTACTTC. Translation: CASSLERGPYEQYF.

This clonotype has ten or more counts. The chain uses TRBV18 and TRBJ2-7, with 7 bases identical to TRBD2. Trimming took 3 bases from V and 3 from J; bases not matched to a gene: 5. The CDR3 is 14 amino acids. Germline CDR1 is KGHSH and CDR2 is LQKENI. The CDR3 is CASSPREGNYEQYF. The CDR3, as DNA: TGTGCCAGCTCACCGAGGGAGGGAAACTACGAGCAGTACTTC.

This clonotype appeared many times. J is TRBJ2-1 and V is TRBV7-2, with TRBD2 identical over 7 bases. J lost 3 bases, V lost 1 base, and 6 bases had no gene match. CDR1 is SGHTA, CDR2 FQGNSA, per germline. The CDR3 sequence is 16 residues long. The CDR3 region has the DNA TGTGCCAGCAGCTTAGTCGGGACTACCCGCTACAATGAGCAGTTCTTC. Amino acids: CASSLVGTTRYNEQFF.

This clonotype has only a few counts. The V gene is TRBV20-1, the J gene TRBJ2-5, with 8 bases identical to TRBD2. CDR3 length equals 13 residues. V shed 4 bases, J shed 4 bases, and the junction held 5 bases outside the gene matches. Germline V gives CDR1 DFQATT, CDR2 SNEGSKA (reference sequence). The CDR3 loop is CSAMYLAGETQYF. CDR3 nucleotides: TGCAGTGCTATGTACCTAGCGGGAGAGACCCAGTACTTC.

Ten or more counts support this clonotype. Here the CDR3 DNA reads TGTGCCAGCACCCCCGGATTGACAGGAACCTCCTACAATGAGCAGTTCTTC. Translation: CASTPGLTGTSYNEQFF. The rearrangement joins TRBV5-8 to TRBJ2-1; D might be TRBD1 (6 bases). This CDR3 region has 17 residues. V gave up 6 bases and J gave up 0 bases, with 19 bases separating them. Germline V gene data show CDR1 as SGHTS and CDR2 as YDEGEE.